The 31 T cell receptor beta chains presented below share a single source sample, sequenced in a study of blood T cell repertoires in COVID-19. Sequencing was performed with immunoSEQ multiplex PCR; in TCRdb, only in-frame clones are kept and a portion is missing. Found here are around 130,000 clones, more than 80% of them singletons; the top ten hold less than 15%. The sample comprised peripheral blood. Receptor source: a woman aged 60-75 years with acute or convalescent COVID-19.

The CDR3 loop is CASSGGGRMANEQFF. The CDR3 coding sequence is TGTGCCAGCAGTGGAGGGGGTCGAATGGCCAATGAGCAGTTCTTC. The chain carries TRBV2 and TRBJ2-1, with D perhaps matching TRBD1 (6 bases). The germline V gene has CDR1 SNHLY and CDR2 FYNNEI. V gave up 4 bases and J gave up 6 bases, with 16 bases separating them. This CDR3 contains 15 residues.

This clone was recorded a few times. In DNA, the CDR3 is TGTGCCAGCAGCTTACCACAGGGTAGGGGCACTGAAGCTTTCTTT. It encodes CASSLPQGRGTEAFF. The genes are TRBV5-6 and TRBJ1-1, with D perhaps TRBD1 (6 bases). The V end was cut by 2 bases, the J end by 4 bases, with 15 bases between. The germline V gene encodes CDR1 SGHDT and CDR2 YYEEEE. This CDR3 comprises 15 residues.

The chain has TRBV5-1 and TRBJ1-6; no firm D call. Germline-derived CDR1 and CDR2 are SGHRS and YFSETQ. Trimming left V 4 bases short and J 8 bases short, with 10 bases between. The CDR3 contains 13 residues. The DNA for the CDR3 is TGCGCCAGCAGCGCGAGATTTGATTCACCCCTCCACTTT. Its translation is CASSARFDSPLHF.

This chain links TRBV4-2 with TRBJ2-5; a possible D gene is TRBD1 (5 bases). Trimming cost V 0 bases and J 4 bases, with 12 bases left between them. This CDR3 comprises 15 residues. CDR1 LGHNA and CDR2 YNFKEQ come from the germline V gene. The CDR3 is CASSQDRARGETQYF. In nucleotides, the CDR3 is TGTGCCAGCAGCCAAGACAGGGCCAGAGGAGAGACCCAGTACTTC.

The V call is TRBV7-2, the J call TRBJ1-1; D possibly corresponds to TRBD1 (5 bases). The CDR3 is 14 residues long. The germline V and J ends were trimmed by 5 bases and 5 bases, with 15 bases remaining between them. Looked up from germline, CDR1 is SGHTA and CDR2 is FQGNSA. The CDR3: CASSTQGFGTEAFF. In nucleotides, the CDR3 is TGTGCCAGCAGCACGCAGGGATTCGGGACTGAAGCTTTCTTT. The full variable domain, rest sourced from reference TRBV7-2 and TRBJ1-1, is GAGVSQSPSNKVTEKGKDVELRCDPISGHTALYWYRQSLGQGLEFLIYFQGNSAPDKSGLPSDRFSAERTGGSVSTLTIQRTQQEDSAVYLCASSTQGFGTEAFFGQGTRLTVV.

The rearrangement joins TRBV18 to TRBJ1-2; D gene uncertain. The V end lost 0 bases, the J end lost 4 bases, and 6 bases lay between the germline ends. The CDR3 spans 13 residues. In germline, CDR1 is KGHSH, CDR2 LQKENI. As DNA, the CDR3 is TGTGCCAGCTCACCACCGCGAAGCTATGGCTACACCTTC. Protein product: CASSPPRSYGYTF.

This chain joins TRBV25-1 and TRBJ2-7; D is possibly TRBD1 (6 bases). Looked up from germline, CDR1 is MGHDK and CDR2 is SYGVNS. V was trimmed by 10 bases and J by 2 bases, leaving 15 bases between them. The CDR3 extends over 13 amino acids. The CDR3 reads CATSTGTTYEQYF. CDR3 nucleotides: TGTGCCACCTCTACGGGGACAACCTACGAGCAGTACTTC.

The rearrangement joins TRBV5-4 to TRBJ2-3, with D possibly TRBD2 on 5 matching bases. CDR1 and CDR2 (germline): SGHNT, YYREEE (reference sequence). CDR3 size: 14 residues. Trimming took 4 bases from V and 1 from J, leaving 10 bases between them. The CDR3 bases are TGTGCCAGCAGCCTGAAGGAGGGCACAGATACGCAGTATTTT. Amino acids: CASSLKEGTDTQYF.

Here the CDR3 reads CASSLTGQGMSPLHF. The CDR3 DNA reads as TGTGCCAGCAGCTTAACGGGACAGGGTATGTCACCCCTCCACTTT. The chain carries TRBV7-3 and TRBJ1-6; 9 positions agree with TRBD1. The CDR3 spans 15 residues. V dropped 0 bases and J dropped 10; count of bases not matched to a gene: 4. Germline assignment: CDR1 SGHTA and CDR2 FQGTGA.

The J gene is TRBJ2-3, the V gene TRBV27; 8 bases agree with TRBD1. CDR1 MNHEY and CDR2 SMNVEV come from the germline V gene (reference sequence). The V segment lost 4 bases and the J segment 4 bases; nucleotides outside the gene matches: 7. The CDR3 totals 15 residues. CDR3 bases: TGTGCCAGCAGTTCCCGACAGGGGTGGGCAGATACGCAGTATTTT. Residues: CASSSRQGWADTQYF.

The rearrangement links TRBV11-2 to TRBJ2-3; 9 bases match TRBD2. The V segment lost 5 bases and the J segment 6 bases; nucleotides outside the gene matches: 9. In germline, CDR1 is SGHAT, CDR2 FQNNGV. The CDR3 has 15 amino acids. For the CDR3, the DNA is TGTGCCAGCAGCCCCCGGCTCCTAGCGGGGGATACGCAGTATTTT. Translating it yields CASSPRLLAGDTQYF.

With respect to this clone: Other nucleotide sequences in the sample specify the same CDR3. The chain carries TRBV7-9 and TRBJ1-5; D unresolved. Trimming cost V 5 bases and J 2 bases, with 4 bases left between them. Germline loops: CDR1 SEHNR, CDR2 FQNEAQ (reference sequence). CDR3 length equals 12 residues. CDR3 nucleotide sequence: TGTGCCAGCAGCCGGGGCAATCAGCCCCAGCATTTT. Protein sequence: CASSRGNQPQHF.

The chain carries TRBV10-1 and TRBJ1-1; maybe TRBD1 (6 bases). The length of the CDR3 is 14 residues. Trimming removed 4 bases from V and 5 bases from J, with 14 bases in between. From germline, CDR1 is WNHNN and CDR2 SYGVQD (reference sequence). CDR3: CASSVGGAKTEAFF. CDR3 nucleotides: TGCGCCAGCAGTGTTGGGGGCGCAAAGACTGAAGCTTTCTTT.

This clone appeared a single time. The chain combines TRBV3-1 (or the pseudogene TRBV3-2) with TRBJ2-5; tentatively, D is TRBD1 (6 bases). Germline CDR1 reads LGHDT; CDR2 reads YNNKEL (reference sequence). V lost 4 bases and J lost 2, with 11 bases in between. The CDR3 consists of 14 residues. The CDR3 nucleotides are TGTGCCAGCAGCCGAGGACAGAAACAAGAGACCCAGTACTTC. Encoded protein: CASSRGQKQETQYF.

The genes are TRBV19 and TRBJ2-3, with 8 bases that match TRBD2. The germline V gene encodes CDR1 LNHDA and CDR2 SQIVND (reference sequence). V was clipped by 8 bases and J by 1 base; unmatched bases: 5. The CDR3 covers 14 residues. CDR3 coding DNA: TGTGCCAGTTCGGCCGGGGGGGGCACAGATACGCAGTATTTT. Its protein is CASSAGGGTDTQYF.

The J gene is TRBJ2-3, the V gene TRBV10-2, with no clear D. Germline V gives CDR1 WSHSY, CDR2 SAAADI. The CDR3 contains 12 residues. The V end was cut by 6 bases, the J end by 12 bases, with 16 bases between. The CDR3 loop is CASSAGVFQQYF. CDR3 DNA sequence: TGCGCCAGCAGCGCCGGTGTTTTTCAACAGTATTTT.

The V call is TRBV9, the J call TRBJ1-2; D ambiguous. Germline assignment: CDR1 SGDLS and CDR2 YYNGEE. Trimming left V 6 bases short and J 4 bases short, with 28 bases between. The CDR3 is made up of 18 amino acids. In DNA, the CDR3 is TGTGCCAGCACCAGATACGGGAGGGTCGCTTCCGGCCCCTATGGCTACACCTTC. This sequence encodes CASTRYGRVASGPYGYTF.

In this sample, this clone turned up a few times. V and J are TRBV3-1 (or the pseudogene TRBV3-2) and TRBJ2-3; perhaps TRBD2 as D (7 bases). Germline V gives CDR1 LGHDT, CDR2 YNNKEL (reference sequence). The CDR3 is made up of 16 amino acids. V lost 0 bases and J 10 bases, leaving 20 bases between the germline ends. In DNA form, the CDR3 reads TGTGCCAGCAGCCAAGAGGGGTGGGGGGGGGCCCATCCGCAGTATTTT. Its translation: CASSQEGWGGAHPQYF.

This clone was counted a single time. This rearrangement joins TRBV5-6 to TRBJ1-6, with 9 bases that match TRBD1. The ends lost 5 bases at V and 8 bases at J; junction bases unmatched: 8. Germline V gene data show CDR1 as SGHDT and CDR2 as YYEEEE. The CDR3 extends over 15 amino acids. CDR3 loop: CASRPWDRAHSPLHF. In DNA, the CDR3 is TGTGCCAGCAGACCGTGGGACAGGGCTCATTCACCCCTCCACTTT.

CDR3 loop: CASSPAPTGPSEKLFF. Here the CDR3 DNA reads TGTGCCAGCAGCCCAGCCCCGACAGGGCCCTCCGAAAAACTGTTTTTT. This chain uses TRBV13 with TRBJ1-4; 7 bases are a match to TRBD1. CDR1 and CDR2 (germline): PRHDT, FYEKMQ (reference sequence). This CDR3 is built from 16 residues. Trimming at V came to 5 bases and at J to 8 bases, leaving 14 bases not matched to a gene. The variable domain in full, with the rest retrieved from reference TRBV13 and TRBJ1-4, is AAGVIQSPRHLIKEKRETATLKCYPIPRHDTVYWYQQGPGQDPQFLISFYEKMQSDKGSIPDRFSAQQFSDYHSELNMSSLELGDSALYFCASSPAPTGPSEKLFFGSGTQLSVL.

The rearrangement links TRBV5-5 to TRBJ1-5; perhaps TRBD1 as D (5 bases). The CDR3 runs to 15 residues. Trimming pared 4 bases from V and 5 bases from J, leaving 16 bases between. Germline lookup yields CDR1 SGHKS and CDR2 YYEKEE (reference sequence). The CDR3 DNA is TGTGCCAGCAGCACGGGGGGGATGGGGCATCAGCCCCAGCATTTT. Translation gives CASSTGGMGHQPQHF.

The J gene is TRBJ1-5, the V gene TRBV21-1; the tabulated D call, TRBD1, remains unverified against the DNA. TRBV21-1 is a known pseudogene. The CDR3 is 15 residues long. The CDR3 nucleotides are TGTGCCAGCAGAGTTCCAGGGGAACGCAATCAGCCCCAGCATTTT. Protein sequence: CASRVPGERNQPQHF.

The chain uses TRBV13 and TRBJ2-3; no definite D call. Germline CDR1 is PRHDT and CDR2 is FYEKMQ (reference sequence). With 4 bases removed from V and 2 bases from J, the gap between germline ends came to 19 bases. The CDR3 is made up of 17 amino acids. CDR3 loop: CASSSRERLYSTDTQYF. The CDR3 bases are TGTGCCAGCAGCTCCCGCGAGAGGCTTTATTCCACAGATACGCAGTATTTT.

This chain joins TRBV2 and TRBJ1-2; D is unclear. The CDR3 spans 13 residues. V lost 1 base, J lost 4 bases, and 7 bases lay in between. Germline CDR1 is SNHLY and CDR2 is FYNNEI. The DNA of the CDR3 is TGTGCCAGCAGTGAAGGGCCCACCTATGGCTACACCTTC. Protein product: CASSEGPTYGYTF.

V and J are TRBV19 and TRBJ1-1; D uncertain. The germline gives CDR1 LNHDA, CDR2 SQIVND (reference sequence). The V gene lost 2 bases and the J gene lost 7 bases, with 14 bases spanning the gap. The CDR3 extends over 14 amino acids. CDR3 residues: CASSISGGRGEAFF. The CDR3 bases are TGTGCCAGTAGTATATCAGGCGGGCGGGGTGAAGCTTTCTTT. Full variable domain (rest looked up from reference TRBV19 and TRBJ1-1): DGGITQSPKYLFRKEGQNVTLSCEQNLNHDAMYWYRQDPGQGLRLIYYSQIVNDFQKGDIAEGYSVSREKKESFPLTVTSAQKNPTAFYLCASSISGGRGEAFFGQGTRLTVV.

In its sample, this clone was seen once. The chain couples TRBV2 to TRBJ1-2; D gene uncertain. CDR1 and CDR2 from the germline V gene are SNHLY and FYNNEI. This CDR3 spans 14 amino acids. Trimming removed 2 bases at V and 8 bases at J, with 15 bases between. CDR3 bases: TGTGCCAGCAGTGAATTTGGGCCATCTCGAGGCTACACCTTC. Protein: CASSEFGPSRGYTF. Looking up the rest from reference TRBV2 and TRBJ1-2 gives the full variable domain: EPEVTQTPSHQVTQMGQEVILRCVPISNHLYFYWYRQILGQKVEFLVSFYNNEISEKSEIFDDQFSVERPDGSNFTLKIRSTKLEDSAMYFCASSEFGPSRGYTFGSGTRLTVV.

The CDR3: CASSITRGGYTF. As DNA, the CDR3 is TGTGCCAGCAGTATAACGCGGGGAGGCTACACCTTC. The chain joins TRBV28 to TRBJ1-2; D gene unclear. This CDR3 comprises 12 residues. In germline, CDR1 is MDHEN, CDR2 SYDVKM. V was trimmed by 5 bases and J by 8 bases, leaving 12 bases between them.

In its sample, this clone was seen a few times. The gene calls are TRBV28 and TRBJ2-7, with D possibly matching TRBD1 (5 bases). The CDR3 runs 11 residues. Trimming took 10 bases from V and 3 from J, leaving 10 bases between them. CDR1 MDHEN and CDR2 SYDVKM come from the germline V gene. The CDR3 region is CATSGNYEQYV. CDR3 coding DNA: TGTGCCACCTCAGGGAACTACGAGCAGTACGTC.

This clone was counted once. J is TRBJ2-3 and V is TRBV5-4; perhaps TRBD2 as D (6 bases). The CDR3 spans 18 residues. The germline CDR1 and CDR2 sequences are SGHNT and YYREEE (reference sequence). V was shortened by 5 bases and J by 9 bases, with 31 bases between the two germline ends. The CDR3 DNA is TGTGCCAGCAGTCTTTCGGGCGGGGCCGGCACGTTACGGGTCACGCAGTATTTT. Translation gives CASSLSGGAGTLRVTQYF.

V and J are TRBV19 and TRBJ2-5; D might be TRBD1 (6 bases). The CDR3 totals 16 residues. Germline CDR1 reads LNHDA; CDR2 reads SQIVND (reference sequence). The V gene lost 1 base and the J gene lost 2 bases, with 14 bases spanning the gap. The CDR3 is CASSIVAAGEQETQYF. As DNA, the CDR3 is TGTGCCAGTAGTATAGTGGCGGCAGGGGAACAAGAGACCCAGTACTTC. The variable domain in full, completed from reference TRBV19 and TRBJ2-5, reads DGGITQSPKYLFRKEGQNVTLSCEQNLNHDAMYWYRQDPGQGLRLIYYSQIVNDFQKGDIAEGYSVSREKKESFPLTVTSAQKNPTAFYLCASSIVAAGEQETQYFGPGTRLLVL.

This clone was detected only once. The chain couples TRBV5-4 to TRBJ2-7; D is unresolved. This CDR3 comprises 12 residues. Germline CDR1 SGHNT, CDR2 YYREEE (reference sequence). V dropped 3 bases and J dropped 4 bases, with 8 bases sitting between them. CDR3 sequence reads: CASSSGKYEQYF. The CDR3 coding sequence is TGTGCCAGCAGCTCCGGTAAATACGAGCAGTACTTC. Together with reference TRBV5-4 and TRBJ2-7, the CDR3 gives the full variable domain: ETGVTQSPTHLIKTRGQQVTLRCSSQSGHNTVSWYQQALGQGPQFIFQYYREEENGRGNFPPRFSGLQFPNYSSELNVNALELDDSALYLCASSSGKYEQYFGPGTRLTVT.